The 7 T cell receptor beta chains below all came from one sample that was sequenced in a study of blood T cell repertoires in COVID-19. The assay was immunoSEQ multiplex PCR, and TCRdb's table has in-frame clones only and misses some. The data contain 300,000 or so clones, 90% of them seen just once; the ten biggest clones take up around 2.6%. Sequencing was performed on PBMCs or T cells enriched from blood (not recorded which). The receptors were sampled from a man aged 55 to 69 who had recovered from COVID-19.

In its sample, this clone was seen many times. The chain combines TRBV27 with TRBJ2-1, with 8 nucleotides matching TRBD2. Germline V gene lookup returns CDR1 MNHEY and CDR2 SMNVEV (reference sequence). V trimming: 2 bases; J trimming: 9 bases; junction bases outside the gene matches: 3. CDR3 size: 13 residues. The CDR3 DNA reads as TGTGCCAGCAGTTTACGGGGGGGCTTTGAGCAGTTCTTC. Residues: CASSLRGGFEQFF.

CDR3 sequence: CASSEESLAGNTQYF. The CDR3 coding sequence is TGTGCCAGCAGTGAAGAAAGTTTAGCTGGAAATACGCAGTATTTT. The genes are TRBV6-1 and TRBJ2-3; the D is unclear. The CDR3 covers 15 residues. Germline V gene sequence: CDR1 MNHNS, CDR2 SASEGT. With 1 base removed from V and 7 bases from J, the gap between germline ends came to 15 bases.

This clone was seen once. The chain carries TRBV7-9 and TRBJ2-4, with TRBD2 identical over 7 bases. Germline V gives CDR1 SEHNR, CDR2 FQNEAQ (reference sequence). The CDR3 is 15 amino acids. Trimming at V came to 5 bases and at J to 1 base, leaving 5 bases not matched to a gene. This CDR3 reads CASSPRGVAKNIQYF. The CDR3 bases are TGTGCCAGCAGCCCCCGGGGGGTCGCCAAAAACATTCAGTACTTC.

V is TRBV19 and J is TRBJ1-2; tentatively, D is TRBD1 (5 bases). Trimming pared 3 bases from V and 1 base from J, leaving 9 bases between. This CDR3 comprises 14 residues. Germline loops: CDR1 LNHDA, CDR2 SQIVND (reference sequence). In DNA, the CDR3 is TGTGCCAGTAGTATGTTCCAGGGTAACTATGGCTACACCTTC. Translation: CASSMFQGNYGYTF. Full variable domain (missing parts from reference TRBV19 and TRBJ1-2): DGGITQSPKYLFRKEGQNVTLSCEQNLNHDAMYWYRQDPGQGLRLIYYSQIVNDFQKGDIAEGYSVSREKKESFPLTVTSAQKNPTAFYLCASSMFQGNYGYTFGSGTRLTVV.

CDR3 nucleotide sequence: TGTGCCTGGGCGCGGGGGAACTATGGCTACACCTTC. This gives the protein CAWARGNYGYTF. V is TRBV30 and J is TRBJ1-2, with D possibly matching TRBD1 (5 bases). The CDR3 contains 12 residues. Trimming shortened V by 5 bases and J by 2 bases, and 9 bases separated the two germline ends. Germline V gives CDR1 GTSNPN, CDR2 SVGIG (reference sequence).

The V call is TRBV27, the J call TRBJ1-2, with D maybe TRBD1 (6 bases). The V end lost 1 base, the J end lost 6 bases, and 18 bases lay between the germline ends. The CDR3 contains 16 residues. CDR1 and CDR2 from the germline V gene are MNHEY and SMNVEV (reference sequence). CDR3 loop: CASSLYRDTGKNGYTF. In DNA form, the CDR3 reads TGTGCCAGCAGTTTATATCGGGACACTGGAAAAAATGGCTACACCTTC.

The chain is built from TRBV4-3 and TRBJ1-6; TRBD1 matches 12 bases. Unmatched junction bases numbered 6, after V lost 1 base and J lost 8 bases. The CDR3 runs 17 residues. Germline V gene lookup returns CDR1 LGHNA and CDR2 YSLEER. The CDR3 DNA is TGCGCCAGCAGCCAAGTTATAGGGACAGGGGGCGATTCACCCCTCCACTTT. Translated: CASSQVIGTGGDSPLHF.